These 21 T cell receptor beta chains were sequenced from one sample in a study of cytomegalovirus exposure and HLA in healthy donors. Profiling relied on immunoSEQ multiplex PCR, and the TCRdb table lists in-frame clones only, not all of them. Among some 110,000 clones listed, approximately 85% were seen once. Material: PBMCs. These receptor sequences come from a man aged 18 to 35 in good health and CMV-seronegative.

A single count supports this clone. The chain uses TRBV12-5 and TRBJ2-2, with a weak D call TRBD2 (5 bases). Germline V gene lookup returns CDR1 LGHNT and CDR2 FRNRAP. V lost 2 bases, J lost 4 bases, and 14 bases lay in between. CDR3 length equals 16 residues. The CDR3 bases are TGTGCTAGTGGTTTGAGGTTAGCCCGGGGCACCGGGGAGCTGTTTTTT. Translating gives CASGLRLARGTGELFF.

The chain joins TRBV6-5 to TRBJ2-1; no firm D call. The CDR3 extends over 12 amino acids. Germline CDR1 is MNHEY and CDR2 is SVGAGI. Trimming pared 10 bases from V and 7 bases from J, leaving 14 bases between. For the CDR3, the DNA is TGTGCCACCGAAAGAGAAAGTAATGAGCAGTTCTTC. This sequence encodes CATERESNEQFF.

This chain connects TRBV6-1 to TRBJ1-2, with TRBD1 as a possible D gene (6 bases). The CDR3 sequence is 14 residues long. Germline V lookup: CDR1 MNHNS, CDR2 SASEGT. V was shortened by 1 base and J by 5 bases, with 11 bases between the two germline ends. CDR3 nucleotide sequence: TGTGCCAGCAGTGAAGTCGGCCAGGGGTATGGCTACACCTTC. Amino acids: CASSEVGQGYGYTF.

CDR3 loop: CASSLASSGNTIYF. The CDR3 coding sequence is TGTGCCAGCAGCTTAGCTAGCTCTGGAAACACCATATATTTT. The genes are TRBV7-8 and TRBJ1-3; D is uncertain. The germline V and J ends were trimmed by 0 bases and 0 bases, with 3 bases remaining between them. Germline lookup yields CDR1 SGHVS and CDR2 FQNEAQ. The CDR3 is made up of 14 amino acids. Filled out from reference TRBV7-8 and TRBJ1-3, the complete variable domain reads GAGVSQSPRYKVAKRGQDVALRCDPISGHVSLFWYQQALGQGPEFLTYFQNEAQLDKSGLPSDRFFAERPEGSVSTLKIQRTQQEDSAVYLCASSLASSGNTIYFGEGSWLTVV.

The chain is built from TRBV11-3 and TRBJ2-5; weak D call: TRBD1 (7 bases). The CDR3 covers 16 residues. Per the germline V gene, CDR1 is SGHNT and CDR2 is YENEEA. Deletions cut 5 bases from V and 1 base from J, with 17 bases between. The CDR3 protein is CASSQRQGGLQETQYF. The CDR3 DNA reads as TGTGCCAGCAGCCAAAGACAGGGAGGACTCCAAGAGACCCAGTACTTC.

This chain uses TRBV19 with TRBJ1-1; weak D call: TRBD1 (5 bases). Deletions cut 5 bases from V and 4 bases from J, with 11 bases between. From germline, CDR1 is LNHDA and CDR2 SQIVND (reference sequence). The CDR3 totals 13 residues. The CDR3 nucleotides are TGTGCCAGTAGTCCCCCAGGGTCCACTGAAGCTTTCTTT. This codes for CASSPPGSTEAFF.

The CDR3 sequence is CASSPHGQQATNEKLFF. In DNA, the CDR3 is TGTGCCAGCAGCCCCCATGGACAGCAGGCAACTAATGAAAAACTGTTTTTT. This chain uses TRBV9 with TRBJ1-4; perhaps TRBD1 as D (6 bases). Germline V gives CDR1 SGDLS, CDR2 YYNGEE. The CDR3 is made up of 17 amino acids. Trimming took 4 bases from V and 0 from J, leaving 16 bases between them.

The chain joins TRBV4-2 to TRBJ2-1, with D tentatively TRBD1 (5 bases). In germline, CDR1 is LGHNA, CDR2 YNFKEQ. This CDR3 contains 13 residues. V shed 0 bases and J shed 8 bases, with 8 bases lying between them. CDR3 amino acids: CASSQDPGHEQFF. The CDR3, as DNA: TGTGCCAGCAGCCAAGATCCAGGGCATGAGCAGTTCTTC.

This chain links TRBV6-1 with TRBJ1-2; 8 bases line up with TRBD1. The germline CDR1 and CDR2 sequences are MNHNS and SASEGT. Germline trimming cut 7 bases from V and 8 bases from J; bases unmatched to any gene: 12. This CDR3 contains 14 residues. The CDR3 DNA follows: TGTGCCAGCACCTATCAATCAGGGGGCGGAGGCTACACCTTC. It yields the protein CASTYQSGGGGYTF.

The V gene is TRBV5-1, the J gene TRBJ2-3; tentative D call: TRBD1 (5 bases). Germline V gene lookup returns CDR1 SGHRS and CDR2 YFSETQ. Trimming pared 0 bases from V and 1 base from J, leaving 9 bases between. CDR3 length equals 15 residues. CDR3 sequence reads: CASSLEGQGTDTQYF. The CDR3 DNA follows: TGCGCCAGCAGCTTGGAGGGGCAGGGCACAGATACGCAGTATTTT.

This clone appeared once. The CDR3 coding sequence is TGTGCCAGCAGTCCCCTCCCCACTAATGAAGCTTTCTTT. It yields the protein CASSPLPTNEAFF. The V and J genes are TRBV7-9 and TRBJ1-1; D gene unclear. V was trimmed by 6 bases and J by 7 bases, leaving 15 bases between them. This CDR3 comprises 13 residues. Germline V lookup: CDR1 SEHNR, CDR2 FQNEAQ (reference sequence).

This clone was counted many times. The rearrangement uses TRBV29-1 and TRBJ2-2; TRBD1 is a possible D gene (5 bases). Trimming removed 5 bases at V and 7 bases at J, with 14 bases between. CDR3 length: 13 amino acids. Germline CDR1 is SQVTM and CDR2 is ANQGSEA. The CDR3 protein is CSVTSPQGGELFF. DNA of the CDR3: TGCAGCGTTACCTCCCCGCAGGGCGGGGAGCTGTTTTTT.

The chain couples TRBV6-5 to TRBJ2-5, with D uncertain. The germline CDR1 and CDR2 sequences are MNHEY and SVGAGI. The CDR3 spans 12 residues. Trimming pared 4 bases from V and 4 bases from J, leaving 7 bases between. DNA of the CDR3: TGTGCCAGCAGTTCCCTATCAGAGACCCAGTACTTC. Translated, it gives CASSSLSETQYF.

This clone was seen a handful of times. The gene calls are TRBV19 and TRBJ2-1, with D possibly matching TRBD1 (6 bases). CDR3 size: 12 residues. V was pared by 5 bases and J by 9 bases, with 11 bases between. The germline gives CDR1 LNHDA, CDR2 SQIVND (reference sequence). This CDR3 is CASSPGVTEQFF. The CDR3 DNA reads TGTGCCAGTAGTCCAGGGGTGACTGAGCAGTTCTTC.

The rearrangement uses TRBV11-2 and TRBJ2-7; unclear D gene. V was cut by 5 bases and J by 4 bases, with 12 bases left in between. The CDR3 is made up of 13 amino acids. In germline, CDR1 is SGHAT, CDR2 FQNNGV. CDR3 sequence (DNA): TGTGCCAGCAGCCTCGCCAACTCGTACGAGCAGTACTTC. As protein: CASSLANSYEQYF.

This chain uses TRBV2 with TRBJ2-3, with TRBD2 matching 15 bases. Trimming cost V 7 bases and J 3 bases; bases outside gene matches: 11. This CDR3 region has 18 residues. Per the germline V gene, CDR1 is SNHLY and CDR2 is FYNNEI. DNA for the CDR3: TGTGCCAGCAAGGGACTAGCGGGGGGCCGACCCAAGACAGATACGCAGTATTTT. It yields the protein CASKGLAGGRPKTDTQYF. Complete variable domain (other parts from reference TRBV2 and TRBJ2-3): EPEVTQTPSHQVTQMGQEVILRCVPISNHLYFYWYRQILGQKVEFLVSFYNNEISEKSEIFDDQFSVERPDGSNFTLKIRSTKLEDSAMYFCASKGLAGGRPKTDTQYFGPGTRLTVL.

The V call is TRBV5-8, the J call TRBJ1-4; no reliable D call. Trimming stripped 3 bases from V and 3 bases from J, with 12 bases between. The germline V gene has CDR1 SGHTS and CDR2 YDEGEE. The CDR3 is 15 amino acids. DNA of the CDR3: TGTGCCAGCAGCTCGGGTAACGGGGCTAATGAAAAACTGTTTTTT. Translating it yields CASSSGNGANEKLFF. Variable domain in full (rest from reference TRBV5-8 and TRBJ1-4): EAGVTQSPTHLIKTRGQQATLRCSPISGHTSVYWYQQALGLGLQFLLWYDEGEERNRGNFPPRFSGRQFPNYSSELNVNALELEDSALYLCASSSGNGANEKLFFGSGTQLSVL.

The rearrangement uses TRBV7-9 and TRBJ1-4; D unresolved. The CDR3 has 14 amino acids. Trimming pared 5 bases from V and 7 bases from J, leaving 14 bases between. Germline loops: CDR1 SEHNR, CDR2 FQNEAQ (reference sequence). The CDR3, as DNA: TGTGCCAGCAGCCTCGAGGGAACGGGTGAAAAACTGTTTTTT. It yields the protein CASSLEGTGEKLFF.

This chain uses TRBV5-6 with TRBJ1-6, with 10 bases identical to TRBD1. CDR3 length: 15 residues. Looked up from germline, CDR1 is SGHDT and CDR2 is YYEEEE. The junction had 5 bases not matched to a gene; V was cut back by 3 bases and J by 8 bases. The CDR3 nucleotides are TGTGCCAGCAGCTCCATGGGACAGGGGCATTCACCCCTCCACTTT. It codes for CASSSMGQGHSPLHF.

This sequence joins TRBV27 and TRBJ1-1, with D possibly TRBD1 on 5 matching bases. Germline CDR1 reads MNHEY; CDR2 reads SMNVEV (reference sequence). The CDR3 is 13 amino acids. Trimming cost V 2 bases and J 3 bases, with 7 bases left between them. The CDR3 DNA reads TGTGCCAGCAGTTTAACGGGGGACACTGAAGCTTTCTTT. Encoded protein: CASSLTGDTEAFF.

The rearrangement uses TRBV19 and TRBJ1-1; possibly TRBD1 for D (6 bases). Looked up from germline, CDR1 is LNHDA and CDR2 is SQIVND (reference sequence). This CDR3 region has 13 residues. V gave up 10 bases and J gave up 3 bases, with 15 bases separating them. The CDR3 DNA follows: TGTGCCACGCACAGGGAAGGTGACACTGAAGCTTTCTTT. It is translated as CATHREGDTEAFF.